This T cell receptor beta chain emerged from a study of identical twins. In its sample, this clonotype was seen a few times. Its antigen is unknown. The CDR3 extends over 13 amino acids. The germline V gene has CDR1 LGHDT and CDR2 YNNKEL (reference sequence). V dropped 5 bases and J dropped 3 bases, with 10 bases sitting between them. Study outcomes and limitations: Clonotypes of the beta chain that were abundant in cord blood carried fewer insertions (memory repertoires showed none). With beta out-of-frame sequences, excess sharing by twins was weaker.

MiXCR, applied by TCRdb to the 5' RACE reads, yields one record per CDR3 protein. The table lists approximately 1.8 million distinct CDR3 sequences, around a third of them singletons. Sequencing used cord blood. The receptor comes from a newborn girl in good health. This chain uses TRBV3-1 with TRBJ1-1, with a tentative D call TRBD1 (5 bases). CDR3 in DNA: TGTGCCAGCAGCAGGGACGCCTACACTGAAGCTTTCTTT. Amino acids: CASSRDAYTEAFF.